Below, 8 T cell receptor beta chains from the same sample are listed, as sequenced in a study of T cells after yellow fever vaccination. MiXCR, run by TCRdb on the 5' RACE reads, gives a single entry per CDR3 protein. The table records about 350,000 distinct CDR3 sequences, around 10% of them present only once. Sequencing used PBMCs, obtained on the day of the first yellow fever vaccination. The receptors come from a man aged 18 to 35 who received the YFV17D yellow fever vaccine.

V usage is TRBV4-1 and J usage is TRBJ2-7; TRBD1 might be the D (5 bases). Germline V lookup: CDR1 MGHRA, CDR2 YSYEKL. This CDR3 region has 16 residues. Trimming removed 0 bases from V and 5 bases from J, with 17 bases in between. CDR3 amino acids: CASSQESGSVADEQYV. CDR3 in DNA: TGCGCCAGCAGCCAAGAGTCAGGGTCAGTCGCGGACGAGCAGTACGTC.

This clonotype was counted between two and nine times. The chain employs TRBV20-1 and TRBJ2-1; D is tentatively TRBD1 or TRBD2 (5 bases each). Germline V lookup: CDR1 DFQATT, CDR2 SNEGSKA (reference sequence). Deletions cut 3 bases from V and 7 bases from J, with 19 bases between. This CDR3 is 15 amino acids long. The CDR3 is CSASPARGSRNEQFF. For the CDR3, the DNA is TGCAGTGCTAGTCCAGCGAGGGGCTCTAGGAATGAGCAGTTCTTC.

There are a few counts of this clonotype. V gene TRBV9 combines with J gene TRBJ1-4, with a possible D match to TRBD1 (5 bases). The V gene lost 3 bases and the J gene lost 8 bases, with 14 bases spanning the gap. This CDR3 has 14 amino acids. Per germline, CDR1 SGDLS and CDR2 YYNGEE. The CDR3: CASSGKVTGEKLFF. For the CDR3, the DNA is TGTGCCAGCAGCGGTAAGGTTACAGGCGAAAAACTGTTTTTT. The whole variable domain, filled in from reference TRBV9 and TRBJ1-4, reads DSGVTQTPKHLITATGQRVTLRCSPRSGDLSVYWYQQSLDQGLQFLIQYYNGEERAKGNILERFSAQQFPDLHSELNLSSLELGDSALYFCASSGKVTGEKLFFGSGTQLSVL.

This clonotype was seen a few times. This chain links TRBV20-1 with TRBJ1-2; D remains ambiguous. Germline-derived CDR1 and CDR2 are DFQATT and SNEGSKA (reference sequence). V was cut by 4 bases and J by 0 bases, with 6 bases left in between. This CDR3 comprises 12 residues. The CDR3 protein is CSANTANYGYTF. The CDR3 DNA sequence: TGCAGTGCTAACACAGCTAACTATGGCTACACCTTC.

This clonotype was seen at least ten times. This chain uses TRBV9 with TRBJ1-2; unclear D gene. Deletions cut 5 bases from V and 8 bases from J, with 19 bases between. The CDR3 contains 14 residues. From germline, CDR1 is SGDLS and CDR2 YYNGEE. In nucleotides, the CDR3 is TGTGCCAGCAGGACCACGGCGGGGTCCGGAGGCTACACCTTC. Translating gives CASRTTAGSGGYTF. The whole variable domain, filled in from reference TRBV9 and TRBJ1-2, reads DSGVTQTPKHLITATGQRVTLRCSPRSGDLSVYWYQQSLDQGLQFLIQYYNGEERAKGNILERFSAQQFPDLHSELNLSSLELGDSALYFCASRTTAGSGGYTFGSGTRLTVV.

A few counts support this clonotype. The chain has TRBV29-1 and TRBJ2-3; maybe TRBD1 (5 bases). Trimming took off 1 base at V and 5 bases at J, with 10 bases between the two ends. CDR1 is SQVTM, CDR2 ANQGSEA, per germline. CDR3 length: 13 amino acids. The CDR3 spells CSVEGRVKDTQYF. In DNA, the CDR3 is TGCAGCGTTGAAGGCAGGGTGAAAGATACGCAGTATTTT.

This clonotype was seen only a few times. The J gene is TRBJ1-4, the V gene TRBV6-5, with TRBD1 matching over 8 bases. Germline trimming cut 2 bases from V and 8 bases from J; bases unmatched to any gene: 1. Germline-derived CDR1 and CDR2 are MNHEY and SVGAGI. CDR3 length: 13 amino acids. CDR3 sequence: CASSYAGGEKLFF. DNA of the CDR3: TGTGCCAGCAGTTACGCAGGGGGCGAAAAACTGTTTTTT.

The chain couples TRBV28 to TRBJ2-5; 12 bases are shared with TRBD1. Germline V gene sequence: CDR1 MDHEN, CDR2 SYDVKM. The CDR3 runs to 17 residues. With 6 bases clipped from V and 3 bases from J, the junction kept 11 bases outside the gene matches. CDR3 loop: CASRPKTGTGGKETQYF. The CDR3, as DNA: TGTGCCAGCAGACCCAAAACCGGGACAGGGGGCAAAGAGACCCAGTACTTC. Together with reference TRBV28 and TRBJ2-5, the CDR3 gives the full variable domain: DVKVTQSSRYLVKRTGEKVFLECVQDMDHENMFWYRQDPGLGLRLIYFSYDVKMKEKGDIPEGYSVSREKKERFSLILESASTNQTSMYLCASRPKTGTGGKETQYFGPGTRLLVL.